This T cell receptor (beta chain) emerged from a study of early T cells in non-severe SARS-CoV-2 infection. This clonotype was detected a few times. A single record per CDR3 protein comes from TCRdb applying MiXCR to the 5' RACE reads. Of 62,000 or so distinct CDR3 sequences listed, roughly a tenth were seen once; the top ten hold roughly 1.2%. Sequencing was carried out using whole blood. The clonotype originates from an adult who was a healthcare worker with PCR-confirmed SARS-CoV-2 infection or an uninfected control (not recorded which).

Written as DNA, the CDR3 is TGTGCCAGTGGAACCGGGAGAGCGACCGACCATGGCTACACCTTC. Its translation: CASGTGRATDHGYTF. The chain recombines TRBV19 with TRBJ1-2; D ambiguous. This CDR3 comprises 15 residues. Germline-derived CDR1 and CDR2 are LNHDA and SQIVND (reference sequence). V lost 8 bases to trimming and J lost 6 bases, with 22 bases between them. The full variable domain, completed using reference TRBV19 and TRBJ1-2, is DGGITQSPKYLFRKEGQNVTLSCEQNLNHDAMYWYRQDPGQGLRLIYYSQIVNDFQKGDIAEGYSVSREKKESFPLTVTSAQKNPTAFYLCASGTGRATDHGYTFGSGTRLTVV.